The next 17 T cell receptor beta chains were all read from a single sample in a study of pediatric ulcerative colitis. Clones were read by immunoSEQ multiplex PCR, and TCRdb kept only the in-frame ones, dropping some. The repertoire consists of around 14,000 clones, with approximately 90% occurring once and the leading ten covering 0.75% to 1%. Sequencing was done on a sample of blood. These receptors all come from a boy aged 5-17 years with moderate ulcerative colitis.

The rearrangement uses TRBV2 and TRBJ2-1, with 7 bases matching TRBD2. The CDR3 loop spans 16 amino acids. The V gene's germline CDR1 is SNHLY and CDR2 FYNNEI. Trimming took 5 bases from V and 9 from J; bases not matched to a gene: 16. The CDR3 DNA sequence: TGTGCCAGCAGTTCGCACTTGGCCGGACTAGGAATTGAGCAGTTCTTC. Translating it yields CASSSHLAGLGIEQFF.

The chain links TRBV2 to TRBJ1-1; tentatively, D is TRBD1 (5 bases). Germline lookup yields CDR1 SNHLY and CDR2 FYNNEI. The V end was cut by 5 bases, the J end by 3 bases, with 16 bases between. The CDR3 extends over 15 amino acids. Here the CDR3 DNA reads TGTGCCAGCAGTTCAGACTCGGGGGGGGACACTGAAGCTTTCTTT. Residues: CASSSDSGGDTEAFF.

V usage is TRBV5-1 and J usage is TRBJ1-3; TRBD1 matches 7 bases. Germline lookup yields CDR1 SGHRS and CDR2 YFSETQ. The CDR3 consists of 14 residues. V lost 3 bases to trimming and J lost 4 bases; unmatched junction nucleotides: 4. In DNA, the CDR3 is TGCGCCAGCAGCTCGCCGGGACAGGGAAACACCATATATTTT. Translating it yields CASSSPGQGNTIYF.

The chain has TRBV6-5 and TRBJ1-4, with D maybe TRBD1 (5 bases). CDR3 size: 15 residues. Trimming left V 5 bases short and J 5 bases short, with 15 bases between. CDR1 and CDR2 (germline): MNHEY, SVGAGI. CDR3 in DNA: TGTGCCAGCAGTCCCCAGGGATGGGAGAATGAAAAACTGTTTTTT. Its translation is CASSPQGWENEKLFF.

The DNA for the CDR3 is TGTGCCAGCAGTCATCCCGCAGAATGGGGCGCGTATCAGCCCCAGCATTTT. It codes for CASSHPAEWGAYQPQHF. The chain links TRBV28 to TRBJ1-5; tentative D call: TRBD1 (5 bases). The length of the CDR3 is 17 residues. V shed 5 bases and J shed 5 bases, with 22 bases lying between them. The germline V gene has CDR1 MDHEN and CDR2 SYDVKM.

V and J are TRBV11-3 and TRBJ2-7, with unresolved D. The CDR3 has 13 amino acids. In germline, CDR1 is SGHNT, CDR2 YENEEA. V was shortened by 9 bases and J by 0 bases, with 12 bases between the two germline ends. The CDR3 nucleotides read TGTGCCAGTAAGGCCGGTGCCTCCTACGAGCAGTACTTC. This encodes CASKAGASYEQYF.

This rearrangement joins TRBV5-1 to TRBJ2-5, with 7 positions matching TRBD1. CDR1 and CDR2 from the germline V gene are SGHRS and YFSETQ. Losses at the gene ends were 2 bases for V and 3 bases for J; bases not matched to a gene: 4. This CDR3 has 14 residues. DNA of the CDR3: TGCGCCAGCAGCTTCTACAGGGGCGAAGAGACCCAGTACTTC. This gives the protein CASSFYRGEETQYF. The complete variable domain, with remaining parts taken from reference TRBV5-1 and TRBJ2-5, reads KAGVTQTPRYLIKTRGQQVTLSCSPISGHRSVSWYQQTPGQGLQFLFEYFSETQRNKGNFPGRFSGRQFSNSRSEMNVSTLELGDSALYLCASSFYRGEETQYFGPGTRLLVL.

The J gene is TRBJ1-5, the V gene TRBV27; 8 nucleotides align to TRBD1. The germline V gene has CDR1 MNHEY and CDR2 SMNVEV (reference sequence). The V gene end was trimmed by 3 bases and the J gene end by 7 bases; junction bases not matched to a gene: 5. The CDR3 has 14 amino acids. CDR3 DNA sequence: TGTGCCAGCAGTTTTACAGGGGGAGGGCAGCCCCAGCATTTT. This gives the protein CASSFTGGGQPQHF.

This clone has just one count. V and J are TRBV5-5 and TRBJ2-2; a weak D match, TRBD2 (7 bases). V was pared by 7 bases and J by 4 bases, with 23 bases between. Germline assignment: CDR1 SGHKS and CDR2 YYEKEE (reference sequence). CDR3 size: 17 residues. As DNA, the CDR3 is TGTGCCAGCTACCAGGGGCCCAGGGGAGGGGGCACCGGGGAGCTGTTTTTT. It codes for CASYQGPRGGGTGELFF.

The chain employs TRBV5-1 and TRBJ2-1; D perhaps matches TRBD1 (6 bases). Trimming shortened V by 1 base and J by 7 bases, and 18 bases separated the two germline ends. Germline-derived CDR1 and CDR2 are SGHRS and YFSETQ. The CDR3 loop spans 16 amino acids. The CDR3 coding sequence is TGCGCCAGCAGCTTGATCTCAGGGGAAATCGCGAATGAGCAGTTCTTC. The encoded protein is CASSLISGEIANEQFF.

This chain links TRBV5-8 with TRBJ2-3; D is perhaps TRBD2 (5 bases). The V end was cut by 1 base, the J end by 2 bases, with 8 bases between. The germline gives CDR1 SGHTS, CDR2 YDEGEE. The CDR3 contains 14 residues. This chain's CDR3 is CASSLRGSTDTQYF. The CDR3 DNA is TGTGCCAGCAGCTTGCGAGGGTCCACAGATACGCAGTATTTT.

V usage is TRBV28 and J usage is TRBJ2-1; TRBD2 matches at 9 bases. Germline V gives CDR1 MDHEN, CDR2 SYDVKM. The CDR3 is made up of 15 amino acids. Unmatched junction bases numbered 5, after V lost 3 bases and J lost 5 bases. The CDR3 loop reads CASSLRRGGDNEQFF. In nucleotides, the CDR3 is TGTGCCAGCAGTTTGAGGCGGGGGGGAGACAATGAGCAGTTCTTC.

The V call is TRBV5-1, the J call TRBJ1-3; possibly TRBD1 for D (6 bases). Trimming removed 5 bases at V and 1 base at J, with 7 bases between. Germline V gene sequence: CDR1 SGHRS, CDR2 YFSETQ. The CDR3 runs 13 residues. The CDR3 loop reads CASRGTSGNTIYF. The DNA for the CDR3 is TGCGCCAGCAGGGGGACATCTGGAAACACCATATATTTT.

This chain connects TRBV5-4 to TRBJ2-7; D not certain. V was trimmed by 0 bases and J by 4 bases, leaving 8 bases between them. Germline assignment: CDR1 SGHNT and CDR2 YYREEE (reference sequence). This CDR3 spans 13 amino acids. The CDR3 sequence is CASSLAPDYEQYF. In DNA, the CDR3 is TGTGCCAGCAGCTTGGCCCCGGATTACGAGCAGTACTTC.

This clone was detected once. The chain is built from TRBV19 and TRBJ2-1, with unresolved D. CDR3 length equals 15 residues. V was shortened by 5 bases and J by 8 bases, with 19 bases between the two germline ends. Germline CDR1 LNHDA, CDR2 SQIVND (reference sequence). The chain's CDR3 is CASSRLARNIDEQFF. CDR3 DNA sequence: TGTGCCAGTAGTCGGTTGGCTAGAAATATCGATGAGCAGTTCTTC.

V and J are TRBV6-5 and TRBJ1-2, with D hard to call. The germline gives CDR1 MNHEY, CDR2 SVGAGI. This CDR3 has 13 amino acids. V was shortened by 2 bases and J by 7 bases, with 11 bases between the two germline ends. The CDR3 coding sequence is TGTGCCAGCAGTTACGGGTGGGCAGTTGGCTACACCTTC. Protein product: CASSYGWAVGYTF.

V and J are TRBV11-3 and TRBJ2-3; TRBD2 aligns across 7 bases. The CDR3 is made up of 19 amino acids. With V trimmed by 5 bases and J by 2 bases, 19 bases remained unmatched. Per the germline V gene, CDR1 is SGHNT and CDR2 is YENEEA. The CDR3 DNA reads TGTGCCAGCAGCGTTCCAGGGTTAGGGGAGGGCATTGACACAGATACGCAGTATTTT. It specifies CASSVPGLGEGIDTDTQYF.